These T cell receptor beta chains were read from a single sample in a study of chemoradiotherapy in HPV16-positive cancers. TCRdb's copy holds only in-frame clones and misses some; the assay was immunoSEQ multiplex PCR. The sample holds 11,000 or so clones, under 80% seen once. Sample collection occurred from a patient who underwent chemoradiotherapy. The receptors shown here come from a human donor with HPV-associated anogenital cancer. The CDR3 runs from the conserved cysteine through the conserved F or W. Fields, in order: V gene, D gene, J gene, clone size, CDR3 DNA, CDR3 protein. The D gene is left open where the match is weak. Where a row states a size, it is once, few, many or the class of an expanded clone; other rows omit it.

>TRBV5-4|NA|TRBJ1-1|NA
TGTGCCAGCAGCTTGTGGGTGGGGACTGAAGCTTTCTTT
CASSLWVGTEAFF
>TRBV7-2|NA|TRBJ1-1|NA
TGTGCCAGCAGCCGGGATTTGGGTATGAACACTGAAGCTTTCTTT
CASSRDLGMNTEAFF
>TRBV12-5|NA|TRBJ2-2|few
TGTGCTAGTGGTTTGGTCGAGGAGCTGTTTTTT
CASGLVEELFF
>TRBV7-9|NA|TRBJ2-7|NA
TGTGCCAGCAGCCAGATTCACGAGCAGTACTTC
CASSQIHEQYF
>TRBV27|NA|TRBJ2-1|NA
TGTGCCAGCAACAAACAGGGCTACAATGAGCAGTTCTTC
CASNKQGYNEQFF
>TRBV27|NA|TRBJ1-3|NA
TGTGCCAGCGGATTCAGCTCTGGAAACACCATATATTTT
CASGFSSGNTIYF
>TRBV19|NA|TRBJ2-7|few
TGTGCCAGTAGTATAGATCGAAGGGAGCAGTACTTC
CASSIDRREQYF
>TRBV5-1|TRBD1|TRBJ2-7|NA
TGCGCCAGCAGCCTGGCTGACAGGGGGTCCACCTACGAGCAGTACTTC
CASSLADRGSTYEQYF
>TRBV7-2|NA|TRBJ1-4|few
TGTGCCAGCAGCTTATTAATGACAACTAATGAAAAACTGTTTTTT
CASSLLMTTNEKLFF
>TRBV7-8|NA|TRBJ1-1|NA
TGTGCCAGCACCCAGGGTTACGGCACTGAAGCTTTCTTT
CASTQGYGTEAFF
>TRBV2|NA|TRBJ2-4|few
TGTGCCAGCAAGGGATGGGCCAAAAACATTCAGTACTTC
CASKGWAKNIQYF
>TRBV2|NA|TRBJ2-3|NA
TGTGCCAGCAGGGATCCGGGACGGACCACAGATACGCAGTATTTT
CASRDPGRTTDTQYF
>TRBV19|NA|TRBJ1-6|NA
TGTGCCAGTAGTGGGGGTTTGCCCCTCCACTTT
CASSGGLPLHF
>TRBV10-3|TRBD2|TRBJ2-2|NA
TGTGCCACTGGACTAGCGGGGGGGCGAAACACCGGGGAGCTGTTTTTT
CATGLAGGRNTGELFF
>TRBV19|TRBD1|TRBJ1-2|NA
TGTGCCAGTAGCGACAGGGGTTTGAACTATGGCTACACCTTC
CASSDRGLNYGYTF
>TRBV18|NA|TRBJ1-1|NA
TGTGCCAGCTCACCAGAGGGAATGGCCACTGAAGCTTTCTTT
CASSPEGMATEAFF
>TRBV20-1|NA|TRBJ2-7|NA
TGCAGTGTAGGACCAGGCTACGAGCAGTACTTC
CSVGPGYEQYF
>TRBV11-2|TRBD1|TRBJ1-6|NA
TGTGCCAGCAGCTTATCGGGGGCACAGGGGGCAGACTCACCCCTCCACTTT
CASSLSGAQGADSPLHF
>TRBV7-9|TRBD1|TRBJ1-3|NA
TGTGCCAGCAGTTTAGGGGGCTTCTCTGGAAACACCATATATTTT
CASSLGGFSGNTIYF
>TRBV7-2|NA|TRBJ1-4|few
TGTGCCAGCAGCTCCAAGGGGGGGTTTTCCGCTGAAAAACTGTTTTTT
CASSSKGGFSAEKLFF
>TRBV11-2|NA|TRBJ1-1|NA
TGTGCCAGCAGCGATTGGGCTCACTCAGGGAGCACTGAAGCTTTCTTT
CASSDWAHSGSTEAFF
>TRBV19|NA|TRBJ2-3|NA
TGTGCCAGTAGTATCGTTTATCGCAGGGGCACAGATACGCAGTATTTT
CASSIVYRRGTDTQYF
>TRBV19|TRBD1|TRBJ1-5|few
TGTGCCAGTAGTCCTGACAGGGTTGGATGGTTGACCCAGCATTTT
CASSPDRVGWLTQHF
>TRBV19|NA|TRBJ1-1|NA
TGTGCCAGTATAGAAATAAACGGGGCCGGGGCTTTCTTT
CASIEINGAGAFF
>TRBV9|NA|TRBJ1-5|NA
TGTGCCAGCAGCTTTACGACAGGCCTAGGGGGGTTAAGCAATCAGCCCCAGCATTTT
CASSFTTGLGGLSNQPQHF
>TRBV28|NA|TRBJ1-2|NA
TGTGCCAGCAGTTTTAATCTCGAGACAGAACTATATGGCTACACCTTC
CASSFNLETELYGYTF
>TRBV19|NA|TRBJ1-2|NA
TGTGCCAGTACCCTGGACGTCGACTCAGGGTACTATGGCTACACCTTC
CASTLDVDSGYYGYTF
>TRBV7-2|TRBD2|TRBJ2-7|NA
TGTGCCAGCAGCTTAGCACGGTCTAGCGGGCTCTCCTACGAGCAGTACTTC
CASSLARSSGLSYEQYF
>TRBV29-1|NA|TRBJ1-1|NA
TGCAGCGTTCCCCCGACAGTCTCGAACACTGAAGCTTTCTTT
CSVPPTVSNTEAFF
>TRBV6-6|TRBD1|TRBJ1-1|NA
TGTGCCAGCAGTCACGGGACAGTCAGCCGCTACACTGAAGCTTTCTTT
CASSHGTVSRYTEAFF
>TRBV7-9|NA|TRBJ2-7|NA
TGTGCCAGCAGCTCCGACGTGTACGAGCAGTACTTC
CASSSDVYEQYF
>TRBV9|NA|TRBJ1-3|once
TGTGCCAGCAGCGTAGGTCCCCAGACCTCAGGAAACACCATATATTTT
CASSVGPQTSGNTIYF
>TRBV6-1|TRBD1|TRBJ1-6|NA
TGTGCCAGCAGTCCACAGGGGAGACGTTCACCCCTCCACTTT
CASSPQGRRSPLHF
>TRBV5-1|TRBD1|TRBJ2-7|few
TGCGCCAGCAGCTTGGGGACAGGGATTAAGTACTTC
CASSLGTGIKYF
>TRBV5-1|TRBD1|TRBJ2-5|NA
TGCGCCAGCAAATACATCCAGGGGGACGAGACCCAGTACTTC
CASKYIQGDETQYF
>TRBV6-1|TRBD1|TRBJ1-1|NA
TGTGCCAGCAAGGGACAGGGAGGATGGGACACTGAAGCTTTCTTT
CASKGQGGWDTEAFF
>TRBV29-1|NA|TRBJ1-1|NA
TGCAGCGCAGTGACAGTCCCCGAAGCTTTCTTT
CSAVTVPEAFF
>TRBV9|NA|TRBJ1-2|NA
TGTGCCTGGCCCGGGGAGCAGGGCCTCTATGGCTACACCTTC
CAWPGEQGLYGYTF
>TRBV18|NA|TRBJ1-3|NA
TGTGCCAGCTCACCAAGCGGCGGATACTCTGGAAACACCATATATTTT
CASSPSGGYSGNTIYF
>TRBV5-1|NA|TRBJ1-4|NA
TGCGCCAGCAGCCCGCCGGGGGAGGCTAATGAAAAACTGTTTTTT
CASSPPGEANEKLFF
>TRBV30|TRBD1|TRBJ2-7|few
TGTGCCTGGAGTGGGGACAGGGTCGTGCAGTACTTC
CAWSGDRVVQYF
>TRBV7-3|TRBD2|TRBJ2-3|NA
TGTGCCAGCAGCCCCTTAGCGGGGGATATAGATACGCAGTATTTT
CASSPLAGDIDTQYF
>TRBV2|NA|TRBJ2-6|NA
TGTGCCAGCAGTCATGAGGGCTCTGGGGCCAACGTCCTGACTTTC
CASSHEGSGANVLTF
>TRBV6-4|NA|TRBJ2-7|NA
TGTGCCAGCAGTGACTCACTTGTGGAACATTACGAGCAGTACTTC
CASSDSLVEHYEQYF
>TRBV4-3|TRBD1|TRBJ2-7|NA
TGCGCCAGCAGCCAGGACAGGAGTAGCTCCTACGAGCAGTACTTC
CASSQDRSSSYEQYF